The present entry profiles one TCR beta chain with its context. Reprocessing the 5' RACE reads, TCRdb reports a single entry for every CDR3 protein and omits DNA. The sample data list 400,000 to 500,000 distinct CDR3 sequences. Germline V gives CDR1 LGHNT, CDR2 FRNRAP. The CDR3 extends over 15 amino acids. This entry belongs to a study of T cells expressing NK-cell markers. The sequenced material came from blood T cells: a sorted CD56 or NKG2C T cell subset, CD4+ or CD8+ T cells, or bulk PBMC T cells (not recorded which). This clonotype originated in a woman between 18 and 69 years old in good health. The chain uses TRBV12-5 and TRBJ2-2; TCRdb outputs TRBD1, but without DNA this stays unchecked. The CDR3 spells CASGSGTGIAGELFF.